These 29 T cell receptor beta chains originate from one sample sequenced in a study of blood T cell repertoires in COVID-19. The assay was immunoSEQ multiplex PCR, and TCRdb's table has in-frame clones only and misses some. Here the sample spans about 70,000 clones, 89% being singletons. The material sequenced was peripheral blood. Every receptor here comes from a man aged 50-60 years with active COVID-19.

The chain is built from TRBV13 and TRBJ2-2; 8 nucleotides align to TRBD2. The ends lost 3 bases at V and 7 bases at J; junction bases unmatched: 7. The CDR3 spans 15 residues. Germline V CDR1 and CDR2: PRHDT, FYEKMQ (reference sequence). In DNA, the CDR3 is TGTGCCAGCAGCTTTGACGGGGGGGCCGTCGGGGAGCTGTTTTTT. It is translated as CASSFDGGAVGELFF.

This chain connects TRBV19 to TRBJ2-7; 13 nucleotides match TRBD2. Trimming at V came to 5 bases and at J to 7 bases, leaving 8 bases not matched to a gene. This CDR3 region has 15 residues. Germline V lookup: CDR1 LNHDA, CDR2 SQIVND (reference sequence). The CDR3 DNA reads TGTGCCAGTAGTCTCGGACTAGCGGGGGTTGTGGAGCAGTACTTC. It yields the protein CASSLGLAGVVEQYF.

The chain has TRBV6-2 or TRBV6-3 and TRBJ2-1, with unresolved D. The germline gives CDR1 MNHEY, CDR2 SVGEGT. Deletions cut 4 bases from V and 7 bases from J, with 20 bases between. The CDR3 loop spans 16 amino acids. The chain's CDR3 is CASSSVLISFLNEQFF. Here the CDR3 DNA reads TGTGCCAGCAGTTCGGTCTTGATAAGTTTTTTGAATGAGCAGTTCTTC.

This clone was detected only a few times. The rearrangement links TRBV6-1 to TRBJ1-2; unclear D gene. CDR3 length equals 15 residues. Trimming left V 2 bases short and J 0 bases short, with 10 bases between. The germline V gene encodes CDR1 MNHNS and CDR2 SASEGT. CDR3 residues: CASSESYSSNYGYTF. In DNA, the CDR3 is TGTGCCAGCAGTGAATCATACAGCTCTAACTATGGCTACACCTTC.

The chain combines TRBV5-5 with TRBJ1-1; 7 nucleotides line up with TRBD1. With V trimmed by 4 bases and J by 5 bases, 8 bases remained unmatched. The CDR3 is 14 amino acids. Germline CDR1 SGHKS, CDR2 YYEKEE (reference sequence). The CDR3 reads CASSLWTGPTEAFF. For the CDR3, the DNA is TGTGCCAGCAGCCTTTGGACAGGACCTACTGAAGCTTTCTTT.

V gene TRBV5-5 combines with J gene TRBJ2-1, with no clear D. Germline CDR1 and CDR2: SGHKS and YYEKEE (reference sequence). This CDR3 has 14 residues. V shed 0 bases and J shed 2 bases, with 6 bases lying between them. CDR3: CASSLGQTYNEQFF. The CDR3 nucleotides read TGTGCCAGCAGCTTGGGACAAACCTACAATGAGCAGTTCTTC.

The rearrangement uses TRBV19 and TRBJ1-1; D unclear. The CDR3 sequence is 15 residues long. Germline-derived CDR1 and CDR2 are LNHDA and SQIVND (reference sequence). Trimming cost V 5 bases and J 4 bases, with 17 bases left between them. The CDR3 DNA reads TGTGCCAGTAGTTCCCTCCCGGGGATTACCACTGAAGCTTTCTTT. It encodes CASSSLPGITTEAFF.

The V call is TRBV6-2 or TRBV6-3, the J call TRBJ1-5, with 9 bases aligning to TRBD1. CDR1 is MNHEY, CDR2 SVGEGT, per germline. V gave up 4 bases and J gave up 5 bases; unmatched junction bases: 9. The CDR3 runs 16 residues. The CDR3 bases are TGTGCCAGCAGTTCCTCGGTAGGGACAGGGTATCAGCCCCAGCATTTT. Protein sequence: CASSSSVGTGYQPQHF.

V and J are TRBV14 and TRBJ1-2; 9 bases map to TRBD1. Germline V gene sequence: CDR1 SGHDN, CDR2 FVKESK. The CDR3 sequence is 16 residues long. V was pared by 1 base and J by 4 bases, with 7 bases of the junction left unmatched. The CDR3 region is CASSQGGQGTVYGYTF. Here the CDR3 DNA reads TGTGCCAGCAGCCAAGGAGGACAGGGGACTGTCTATGGCTACACCTTC.

This chain joins TRBV6-2 or TRBV6-3 and TRBJ1-2; 8 positions match TRBD1. V was clipped by 7 bases and J by 10 bases; unmatched bases: 17. The CDR3 has 15 residues. Germline CDR1 and CDR2: MNHEY and SVGEGT. This CDR3 is CASTPRQGTALVYTF. As DNA, the CDR3 is TGTGCCAGCACCCCCAGACAGGGGACAGCTCTTGTCTACACCTTC.

The gene calls are TRBV13 and TRBJ2-7; 9 bases map to TRBD1. CDR3 length: 15 amino acids. V trimming: 5 bases; J trimming: 4 bases; junction bases outside the gene matches: 9. Germline V gene data show CDR1 as PRHDT and CDR2 as FYEKMQ (reference sequence). CDR3 nucleotides: TGTGCCAGCAGCCAACCGCGGGACAGGGCGTACGAGCAGTACTTC. Amino acid sequence: CASSQPRDRAYEQYF.

The rearrangement joins TRBV5-8 to TRBJ1-4; 9 bases are shared with TRBD1. The CDR3 has 16 amino acids. Germline V gene data show CDR1 as SGHTS and CDR2 as YDEGEE. The ends lost 3 bases at V and 4 bases at J; junction bases unmatched: 7. CDR3 residues: CASSYQQGALNEKLFF. The DNA for the CDR3 is TGTGCCAGCAGCTACCAACAGGGGGCGCTTAATGAAAAACTGTTTTTT.

The chain combines TRBV9 with TRBJ2-3, with D possibly TRBD2 on 6 matching bases. The CDR3 covers 17 residues. Between the trimmed V and J ends, which lost 0 bases and 2 bases, there was a span of 16 bases. From germline, CDR1 is SGDLS and CDR2 YYNGEE. This chain's CDR3 is CASSVGVSAGITDTQYF. The CDR3 nucleotides read TGTGCCAGCAGCGTAGGGGTATCCGCGGGAATCACAGATACGCAGTATTTT. The full variable domain, its missing parts supplied by reference TRBV9 and TRBJ2-3, is DSGVTQTPKHLITATGQRVTLRCSPRSGDLSVYWYQQSLDQGLQFLIQYYNGEERAKGNILERFSAQQFPDLHSELNLSSLELGDSALYFCASSVGVSAGITDTQYFGPGTRLTVL.

This sequence joins TRBV19 and TRBJ2-3; D remains unclear. The ends were cut back, 4 bases at V and 0 bases at J, with 11 bases in the middle. From germline, CDR1 is LNHDA and CDR2 SQIVND (reference sequence). The CDR3 covers 15 residues. The chain's CDR3 is CASSNAVTSTDTQYF. DNA for the CDR3: TGTGCCAGTAGTAATGCAGTGACTAGCACAGATACGCAGTATTTT. The complete variable domain, with remaining parts taken from reference TRBV19 and TRBJ2-3, reads DGGITQSPKYLFRKEGQNVTLSCEQNLNHDAMYWYRQDPGQGLRLIYYSQIVNDFQKGDIAEGYSVSREKKESFPLTVTSAQKNPTAFYLCASSNAVTSTDTQYFGPGTRLTVL.

The V gene is TRBV11-3, the J gene TRBJ2-3; TRBD2 agrees at 9 bases. CDR1 SGHNT and CDR2 YENEEA come from the germline V gene. V gave up 5 bases and J gave up 0 bases; unmatched junction bases: 3. This CDR3 has 15 residues. CDR3 protein: CASSPGLASTDTQYF. CDR3 nucleotides: TGTGCCAGCAGCCCGGGACTAGCTAGCACAGATACGCAGTATTTT. Based on the CDR3 plus reference TRBV11-3 and TRBJ2-3, the full variable domain is EAGVVQSPRYKIIEKKQPVAFWCNPISGHNTLYWYLQNLGQGPELLIRYENEEAVDDSQLPKDRFSAERLKGVDSTLKIQPAELGDSAVYLCASSPGLASTDTQYFGPGTRLTVL.

The CDR3, as DNA: TGTGCCAGCAGCTTTGGAGCGGGGGGCACAGATACGCAGTATTTT. It translates to CASSFGAGGTDTQYF. This sequence joins TRBV11-2 and TRBJ2-3, with 8 bases aligning to TRBD2. This CDR3 contains 15 residues. Germline CDR1 SGHAT, CDR2 FQNNGV. The ends lost 3 bases at V and 1 base at J; junction bases unmatched: 3.

The chain is built from TRBV5-1 and TRBJ1-5, with D maybe TRBD1 (5 bases). Trimming took 0 bases from V and 0 from J, leaving 7 bases between them. The germline CDR1 and CDR2 sequences are SGHRS and YFSETQ. The CDR3 length is 15 residues. The CDR3 DNA reads as TGCGCCAGCAGCTTGGAGGGGAATAGCAATCAGCCCCAGCATTTT. This codes for CASSLEGNSNQPQHF.

This chain connects TRBV5-1 to TRBJ1-2, with 7 bases fitting TRBD1. The CDR3 length is 14 residues. V shed 4 bases and J 3 bases; nucleotides not matched to a gene: 6. Germline V gene sequence: CDR1 SGHRS, CDR2 YFSETQ. The DNA for the CDR3 is TGCGCCAGCAGCCCGACCGGGACAGACTATGGCTACACCTTC. It is translated as CASSPTGTDYGYTF.

The V gene is TRBV19, the J gene TRBJ2-1; 10 nucleotides match TRBD2. The germline gives CDR1 LNHDA, CDR2 SQIVND (reference sequence). The CDR3 is 15 residues long. Trimming cost V 5 bases and J 5 bases; bases outside gene matches: 6. CDR3 sequence (DNA): TGTGCCAGTAGTCTTACTAGCGGGGTGAACAATGAGCAGTTCTTC. Protein product: CASSLTSGVNNEQFF.

The J gene is TRBJ1-4, the V gene TRBV5-5; no definite D call. This CDR3 is 14 amino acids long. Trimming cost V 2 bases and J 0 bases, with 5 bases left between them. In germline, CDR1 is SGHKS, CDR2 YYEKEE (reference sequence). In DNA, the CDR3 is TGTGCCAGCAGCTTTTTTACAACTAATGAAAAACTGTTTTTT. It yields the protein CASSFFTTNEKLFF.

This chain uses TRBV30 with TRBJ2-5, with 10 bases that match TRBD2. CDR1 GTSNPN and CDR2 SVGIG come from the germline V gene (reference sequence). The CDR3 runs 17 residues. V shed 0 bases and J 5 bases; nucleotides not matched to a gene: 12. CDR3 sequence: CAWSVSRTSGFRETQYF. The DNA of the CDR3 is TGTGCCTGGAGTGTATCCCGGACTAGCGGATTCCGGGAGACCCAGTACTTC.

The genes are TRBV9 and TRBJ2-7, with D unresolved. V gave up 0 bases and J gave up 2 bases, with 9 bases separating them. The CDR3 totals 14 residues. CDR1 and CDR2 from the germline V gene are SGDLS and YYNGEE. The CDR3 reads CASSVVSNTYEQYF. CDR3 coding DNA: TGTGCCAGCAGCGTAGTGTCAAACACCTACGAGCAGTACTTC.

The chain employs TRBV5-1 and TRBJ2-1, with TRBD1 identical over 8 bases. With V trimmed by 5 bases and J by 1 base, 5 bases remained unmatched. The length of the CDR3 is 15 residues. Germline-derived CDR1 and CDR2 are SGHRS and YFSETQ. CDR3 region: CASRGGTGSYNEQFF. CDR3 bases: TGCGCCAGCAGAGGAGGGACAGGATCCTACAATGAGCAGTTCTTC. The full variable domain, in which reference TRBV5-1 and TRBJ2-1 provide the parts outside the CDR3, is KAGVTQTPRYLIKTRGQQVTLSCSPISGHRSVSWYQQTPGQGLQFLFEYFSETQRNKGNFPGRFSGRQFSNSRSEMNVSTLELGDSALYLCASRGGTGSYNEQFFGPGTRLTVL.

The V and J genes are TRBV4-3 and TRBJ1-4; unclear D gene. This CDR3 region has 15 residues. V lost 1 base to trimming and J lost 0 bases, with 6 bases between them. Germline V gene data show CDR1 as LGHNA and CDR2 as YSLEER. The CDR3 nucleotides are TGCGCCAGCAGCCAAGCGGAGGCAACTAATGAAAAACTGTTTTTT. Protein: CASSQAEATNEKLFF.

This sequence joins TRBV29-1 and TRBJ2-5, with D possibly TRBD1 on 6 matching bases. CDR1 is SQVTM, CDR2 ANQGSEA, per germline. This CDR3 is 13 amino acids long. The ends were cut back, 6 bases at V and 5 bases at J, with 16 bases in the middle. DNA of the CDR3: TGCAGCGTAGGGGACACCCGAGGGGAGACCCAGTACTTC. Its translation: CSVGDTRGETQYF.

The chain carries TRBV9 and TRBJ1-1, with D possibly being TRBD1 (5 bases). CDR1 SGDLS and CDR2 YYNGEE come from the germline V gene. The V end lost 0 bases, the J end lost 1 base, and 10 bases lay between the germline ends. The CDR3 extends over 15 amino acids. CDR3 coding DNA: TGTGCCAGCAGCGTAGACCAGGGAAGGAACACTGAAGCTTTCTTT. It yields the protein CASSVDQGRNTEAFF.

V is TRBV19 and J is TRBJ2-3; 7 bases align to TRBD1. The junction had 3 bases not matched to a gene; V was cut back by 3 bases and J by 0 bases. The germline V gene has CDR1 LNHDA and CDR2 SQIVND (reference sequence). CDR3 length: 15 amino acids. The CDR3 nucleotides are TGTGCCAGTAGTATTGACAGGGCTAGCACAGATACGCAGTATTTT. Translating it yields CASSIDRASTDTQYF.

V is TRBV5-4 and J is TRBJ2-1, with D hard to call. CDR3 size: 15 residues. The germline V gene has CDR1 SGHNT and CDR2 YYREEE (reference sequence). The ends were cut back, 4 bases at V and 5 bases at J, with 16 bases in the middle. CDR3 residues: CASSRRSTPDNEQFF. The CDR3 nucleotides are TGTGCCAGCAGCCGTAGATCAACCCCCGACAATGAGCAGTTCTTC.

The CDR3 region is CASSLRTGGTDTQYF. CDR3 coding DNA: TGTGCCAGCAGCCTCAGAACAGGGGGCACAGATACGCAGTATTTT. The V gene is TRBV28, the J gene TRBJ2-3, with 7 bases matching TRBD1. This CDR3 is built from 15 residues. The germline CDR1 and CDR2 sequences are MDHEN and SYDVKM. Trimming cost V 6 bases and J 1 base; bases outside gene matches: 7.